This T cell receptor beta chain was sequenced in a study of patients and donors after allogeneic stem cell transplantation. The length of the CDR3 is 12 residues. The V end was cut by 8 bases, the J end by 7 bases, with 12 bases between. CDR1 and CDR2 (germline): ENHRY, SYGVKD. Each CDR3 protein gets one entry after TCRdb re-called the RT-PCR reads with MiXCR. This table holds roughly 140,000 distinct CDR3 sequences, roughly two fifths found once. This clonotype was counted between two and nine times. This TCR was sampled from a human donor who was either an allogeneic HSCT recipient or a stem cell or donor lymphocyte infusion donor (not recorded which). It is not recorded whose cells these are; they may come from a transplant donor. This chain joins TRBV10-3 and TRBJ1-3, with D unclear. What was sequenced was blood, either unsorted or a sorted T cell fraction (not recorded which). The CDR3 DNA follows: TGTGCCATCGGACGACCCCTGAACACCATATATTTT. Translation: CAIGRPLNTIYF.